The 9 T cell receptor beta chains below were found in one sample sequenced in a study of brain T cells in children with intractable seizures. The data were produced by immunoSEQ multiplex PCR, yet TCRdb's version contains in-frame clones alone and is incomplete. The repertoire holds 70,000 to 85,000 clones, with more than 75% as singletons. Specimen: peripheral blood, collected at surgery. Receptors were obtained from a girl aged 2 to 9 with Rasmussen encephalitis and intractable seizures.

The count of this clone is one. V is TRBV18 and J is TRBJ2-2, with D perhaps TRBD2 (6 bases). The ends were cut back, 3 bases at V and 4 bases at J, with 15 bases in the middle. Per the germline V gene, CDR1 is KGHSH and CDR2 is LQKENI. The CDR3 spans 16 residues. CDR3 in DNA: TGTGCCAGCTCACCCCCAACGGGGGTCAGCACCGGGGAGCTGTTTTTT. Protein: CASSPPTGVSTGELFF.

This clone was recorded once. The chain carries TRBV4-1 and TRBJ2-3; D is unresolved. This CDR3 spans 14 amino acids. Germline values: CDR1 MGHRA, CDR2 YSYEKL. V was pared by 0 bases and J by 0 bases, with 4 bases between. The CDR3 reads CASSQEPSTDTQYF. The DNA for the CDR3 is TGCGCCAGCAGCCAAGAGCCGAGCACAGATACGCAGTATTTT.

Comments on this clone: The junction and the germline gene differ at one end; a read error may be behind it. J is TRBJ2-3 and V is TRBV6-5; 11 bases line up with TRBD2. Per germline, CDR1 MNHEY and CDR2 SVGAGI. CDR3 length equals 11 residues. The chain's CDR3 is CASRLGTSGNF. CDR3 sequence (DNA): TGTGCCAGCAGACTCGGGACTAGCGGTAATTTT.

The J gene is TRBJ1-4, the V gene TRBV6-6; no firm D call. The CDR3 is 14 amino acids. V was cut by 3 bases and J by 8 bases, with 13 bases left in between. CDR1 is MNHNY and CDR2 is SVGAGI in the germline V gene (reference sequence). The DNA for the CDR3 is TGTGCCAGCAGTTATCTCGGCCTGGGGGAAAAACTGTTTTTT. It translates to CASSYLGLGEKLFF.

The J gene is TRBJ2-7, the V gene TRBV7-8; D may match TRBD1 or TRBD2 (5 bases each). The CDR3 spans 16 residues. Germline loops: CDR1 SGHVS, CDR2 FQNEAQ. Deletions cut 4 bases from V and 2 bases from J, with 18 bases between. The CDR3 nucleotides are TGTGCCAGCAGCTGGGACCCGGGGACCCAAACCTACGAGCAGTACTTC. Translated, it gives CASSWDPGTQTYEQYF. Together with reference TRBV7-8 and TRBJ2-7, the CDR3 gives the full variable domain: GAGVSQSPRYKVAKRGQDVALRCDPISGHVSLFWYQQALGQGPEFLTYFQNEAQLDKSGLPSDRFFAERPEGSVSTLKIQRTQQEDSAVYLCASSWDPGTQTYEQYFGPGTRLTVT.

The chain is built from TRBV4-2 and TRBJ2-5; 13 nucleotides match TRBD2. This CDR3 has 19 residues. Germline V gene lookup returns CDR1 LGHNA and CDR2 YNFKEQ. V shed 1 base and J 4 bases; nucleotides not matched to a gene: 12. This CDR3 is CASSQGVRLAGGRGETQYF. For the CDR3, the DNA is TGTGCCAGCAGCCAAGGAGTGAGACTAGCGGGGGGAAGAGGAGAGACCCAGTACTTC.

The chain employs TRBV28 and TRBJ1-2; no reliable D call. The germline gives CDR1 MDHEN, CDR2 SYDVKM. The V and J ends lost 3 bases and 7 bases respectively, with 9 bases between them. CDR3 length: 12 residues. DNA for the CDR3: TGTGCCAGCAGTTTTCTAGGAGTTGGCTACACCTTC. Its translation: CASSFLGVGYTF.

Of note for this clone: One end of the junction is discordant with germline, which a read error may explain. V usage is TRBV12-5 and J usage is TRBJ2-3; TRBD2 matches 11 bases. Germline V CDR1 and CDR2: LGHNT, FRNRAP. CDR3 length equals 12 residues. The CDR3 coding sequence is TGTGCTAGTGGTTACTTAGCGGGGGGGCCGGATTTT. Protein product: CASGYLAGGPDF. Full variable domain (rest looked up from reference TRBV12-5 and TRBJ2-3): DARVTQTPRHKVTEMGQEVTMRCQPILGHNTVFWYRQTMMQGLELLAYFRNRAPLDDSGMPKDRFSAEMPDATLATLKIQPSEPRDSAVYFCASGYLAGGPDFGPGTRLTVL.

This chain uses TRBV30 with TRBJ1-1; no reliable D call. The CDR3 totals 11 residues. CDR1 GTSNPN and CDR2 SVGIG come from the germline V gene (reference sequence). V lost 6 bases and J lost 1, with 6 bases in between. CDR3 nucleotide sequence: TGTGCCTGCGCCCCGAACACTGAAGCTTTCTTT. Its protein product is CACAPNTEAFF.